This T cell receptor beta chain was recorded in a study of cytomegalovirus exposure and HLA in healthy donors. General study points: It was taken for granted in presence/absence analyses that sequencing depth across donors was roughly uniform. HLA-A and HLA-B allele assignments for most subjects were reportedly predicted accurately using TCR beta sequences.

J lost 4 bases, V lost 2 bases, and 6 bases had no gene match. The CDR3 is 15 residues long. Germline V CDR1 and CDR2: SEHNR, FQNEAQ (reference sequence). PCR employed 60 Vbeta and 13 Jbeta primers. Sequencing was performed with immunoSEQ multiplex PCR; in TCRdb, only in-frame clones are kept and a portion is missing. In the table there are roughly 140,000 clones, around 80% of which are singletons. Remarks on this clone: The antigen is unknown.

This TCR was recovered from a man between 25 and 39 years old in good health and CMV-seronegative. The rearrangement uses TRBV7-9 and TRBJ2-5, with 8 bases matching TRBD2. Sequenced: PBMCs. The CDR3 region is CASSLFGGGSETQYF. The CDR3 DNA is TGTGCCAGCAGCTTATTCGGGGGGGGTTCAGAGACCCAGTACTTC.